These 29 T cell receptor beta chains came from one sample sequenced in a study of control samples from healthy donors and cancer patients. Repertoires were generated with immunoSEQ multiplex PCR, while TCRdb's copy carries only in-frame clones and drops some. The sample records 28,000 or so clones, 82% being singletons. The sequencing input was PBMCs. These receptors all come from a man between 60 and 75 years old with colorectal cancer.

The CDR3 nucleotides read TGCGCCAGCAGTCCATCGGGGACAGGGTTCAAGACCTCCTATGGCTACACCTTC. Protein sequence: CASSPSGTGFKTSYGYTF. The rearrangement links TRBV5-1 to TRBJ1-2, with 9 positions matching TRBD1. With 5 bases clipped from V and 4 bases from J, the junction kept 18 bases outside the gene matches. This CDR3 is 18 amino acids long. CDR1 and CDR2 from the germline V gene are SGHRS and YFSETQ.

This clone was detected only once. The V and J genes are TRBV6-5 and TRBJ1-1; perhaps TRBD1 as D (5 bases). This CDR3 comprises 14 residues. V lost 8 bases and J lost 1, with 14 bases in between. Germline lookup yields CDR1 MNHEY and CDR2 SVGAGI. The chain's CDR3 is CASALGGRNTEAFF. The CDR3 DNA sequence: TGTGCCAGCGCCTTGGGGGGTAGGAACACTGAAGCTTTCTTT.

The chain uses TRBV19 and TRBJ2-3; 9 bases fit TRBD1. The CDR3 extends over 16 amino acids. The germline CDR1 and CDR2 sequences are LNHDA and SQIVND (reference sequence). V lost 7 bases, J lost 3 bases, and 11 bases stayed unmatched. The DNA for the CDR3 is TGTGCCAGTACCCCCGTGACAGGGGGTGTAACAGATACGCAGTATTTT. It translates to CASTPVTGGVTDTQYF.

The chain combines TRBV21-1 with TRBJ2-7; the table calls TRBD2, which could not be checked here. TRBV21-1 is marked as a pseudogene. This CDR3 contains 14 residues. CDR3 nucleotide sequence: TGTGCCAGCAGCTTCAATGTTGGTCACGGAGGACAGTACGTC. It yields the protein CASSFNVGHGGQYV.

The V and J genes are TRBV4-2 and TRBJ1-1, with no clear D. V dropped 0 bases and J dropped 4 bases, with 3 bases sitting between them. The germline CDR1 and CDR2 sequences are LGHNA and YNFKEQ. The CDR3 sequence is 12 residues long. The DNA for the CDR3 is TGTGCCAGCAGCCAAGAGACCACTGAAGCTTTCTTT. As protein: CASSQETTEAFF.

The rearrangement joins TRBV5-1 to TRBJ1-6; 8 bases are a match to TRBD1. From germline, CDR1 is SGHRS and CDR2 YFSETQ. This CDR3 has 17 amino acids. V was pared by 1 base and J by 10 bases, with 13 bases of the junction left unmatched. The CDR3 sequence: CASSLFDRGSGGSPLHF. The DNA for the CDR3 is TGCGCCAGCAGCTTGTTTGACAGGGGATCGGGAGGGTCACCCCTCCACTTT.

The chain combines TRBV7-6 with TRBJ2-3; 10 bases fit TRBD2. The V gene end was trimmed by 5 bases and the J gene end by 3 bases; junction bases not matched to a gene: 11. The CDR3 has 17 residues. Germline V gene sequence: CDR1 SGHVS, CDR2 FNYEAQ. CDR3 nucleotide sequence: TGTGCCAGCAGCGGAAGACTAGCGGGCGGGGGTACAGATACGCAGTATTTT. This translates into CASSGRLAGGGTDTQYF.

This chain uses TRBV7-9 with TRBJ2-2; 10 bases match TRBD1. Germline V gives CDR1 SEHNR, CDR2 FQNEAQ (reference sequence). The CDR3 contains 15 residues. J was trimmed by 4 bases and V by 6 bases; bases with no gene match: 5. This CDR3 reads CASRRQGAGTGELFF. The CDR3 bases are TGTGCCAGCAGGCGACAGGGGGCGGGCACCGGGGAGCTGTTTTTT. Using reference TRBV7-9 and TRBJ2-2 for the parts outside the CDR3, the full variable domain is DTGVSQNPRHKITKRGQNVTFRCDPISEHNRLYWYRQTLGQGPEFLTYFQNEAQLEKSRLLSDRFSAERPKGSFSTLEIQRTEQGDSAMYLCASRRQGAGTGELFFGEGSRLTVL.

The chain employs TRBV12-5 and TRBJ2-3; 7 bases are shared with TRBD1. V shed 6 bases, J shed 0 bases, and the junction held 3 bases outside the gene matches. CDR1 is LGHNT, CDR2 FRNRAP, per germline. This CDR3 comprises 14 residues. CDR3 loop: CASGWGQSTDTQYF. CDR3 in DNA: TGTGCTAGTGGCTGGGGACAGAGCACAGATACGCAGTATTTT.

The chain combines TRBV6-6 with TRBJ2-7; D is perhaps TRBD1 (6 bases). V lost 2 bases to trimming and J lost 0 bases, with 11 bases between them. The length of the CDR3 is 15 residues. Per the germline V gene, CDR1 is MNHNY and CDR2 is SVGAGI (reference sequence). CDR3 protein: CASSYGGMSSYEQYF. The CDR3 region has the DNA TGTGCCAGCAGTTACGGGGGCATGAGCTCCTACGAGCAGTACTTC.

This clone was detected only a few times. V is TRBV7-9 and J is TRBJ2-7; TRBD1 matches at 9 bases. V gave up 0 bases and J gave up 2 bases; unmatched junction bases: 5. Germline loops: CDR1 SEHNR, CDR2 FQNEAQ (reference sequence). This CDR3 is 16 amino acids long. As DNA, the CDR3 is TGTGCCAGCAGCTTAGCGTTGGGACAGGGACCCTACGAGCAGTACTTC. Translation gives CASSLALGQGPYEQYF.

Regarding this clone: This sample also contains other DNA sequences that code for the same CDR3. The chain employs TRBV7-9 and TRBJ1-4; D uncertain. Trimming shortened V by 1 base and J by 5 bases, and 8 bases separated the two germline ends. This CDR3 contains 14 residues. CDR1 is SEHNR, CDR2 FQNEAQ, per germline (reference sequence). Written as DNA, the CDR3 is TGTGCCAGCAGCTTAGGGCAGGCGAATGAAAAACTGTTTTTT. Amino acid sequence: CASSLGQANEKLFF.

The chain recombines TRBV15 with TRBJ1-1; D is unresolved. V gave up 1 base and J gave up 1 base, with 4 bases separating them. CDR1 and CDR2 (germline): LNHNV, YYDKDF (reference sequence). CDR3 size: 13 residues. CDR3 region: CATSRAQNTEAFF. The CDR3 nucleotides are TGTGCCACCAGCAGAGCCCAGAACACTGAAGCTTTCTTT.

V gene TRBV30 combines with J gene TRBJ1-6; D is unresolved. With 0 bases removed from V and 10 bases from J, the gap between germline ends came to 13 bases. The CDR3 consists of 14 residues. CDR1 GTSNPN and CDR2 SVGIG come from the germline V gene (reference sequence). Here the CDR3 DNA reads TGTGCCTGGAGTGTAGCTATAGAGAGGTCACCCCTCCACTTT. It codes for CAWSVAIERSPLHF. The whole variable domain, remainder taken from reference TRBV30 and TRBJ1-6, is SQTIHQWPATLVQPVGSPLSLECTVEGTSNPNLYWYRQAAGRGLQLLFYSVGIGQISSEVPQNLSASRPQDRQFILSSKKLLLSDSGFYLCAWSVAIERSPLHFGNGTRLTVT.

The V call is TRBV5-1, the J call TRBJ1-2; D is perhaps TRBD1 (5 bases). The CDR3 spans 13 residues. Deletions cut 3 bases from V and 2 bases from J, with 8 bases between. The V gene's germline CDR1 is SGHRS and CDR2 YFSETQ. The CDR3 reads CASSWGWNYGYTF. The CDR3 DNA reads as TGCGCCAGCAGCTGGGGGTGGAACTATGGCTACACCTTC. The entire variable domain, with the rest obtained from reference TRBV5-1 and TRBJ1-2, is as follows: KAGVTQTPRYLIKTRGQQVTLSCSPISGHRSVSWYQQTPGQGLQFLFEYFSETQRNKGNFPGRFSGRQFSNSRSEMNVSTLELGDSALYLCASSWGWNYGYTFGSGTRLTVV.

The CDR3 reads CASSLAATVMNTEAFF. The CDR3, as DNA: TGTGCCAGTAGTCTTGCCGCGACAGTGATGAACACTGAAGCTTTCTTT. This chain uses TRBV19 with TRBJ1-1, with D tentatively TRBD1 (5 bases). V was pared by 5 bases and J by 0 bases, with 16 bases between. This CDR3 is built from 16 residues. Looked up from germline, CDR1 is LNHDA and CDR2 is SQIVND (reference sequence).

The chain carries TRBV6-2 or TRBV6-3 and TRBJ1-1, with D tentatively TRBD1 (5 bases). The V end was cut by 0 bases, the J end by 5 bases, with 10 bases between. The CDR3 extends over 14 amino acids. Germline V gene lookup returns CDR1 MNHEY and CDR2 SVGEGT. CDR3 sequence: CASSYSGGLTEAFF. In DNA, the CDR3 is TGTGCCAGCAGTTACTCTGGGGGTTTGACTGAAGCTTTCTTT.

The chain uses TRBV2 and TRBJ1-2, with D hard to call. This CDR3 comprises 14 residues. V was clipped by 8 bases and J by 2 bases, with 15 bases between them. Germline V CDR1 and CDR2: SNHLY, FYNNEI. The CDR3 DNA sequence: TGTGCCAGCCTCCAGAACACCCCCAACTATGGCTACACCTTC. This sequence encodes CASLQNTPNYGYTF.

The chain combines TRBV6-6 with TRBJ1-1, with D uncertain. V was shortened by 5 bases and J by 3 bases, with 7 bases between the two germline ends. CDR1 and CDR2 from the germline V gene are MNHNY and SVGAGI (reference sequence). The CDR3 length is 12 residues. The CDR3 DNA follows: TGTGCCAGCAGTCCCCGGGACACTGAAGCTTTCTTT. Translation: CASSPRDTEAFF.

The V and J genes are TRBV9 and TRBJ2-4; the D gene could be TRBD1 or TRBD2 (5 bases each). The CDR3 loop spans 13 amino acids. V shed 3 bases and J shed 7 bases, with 11 bases lying between them. Germline-derived CDR1 and CDR2 are SGDLS and YYNGEE. Written as DNA, the CDR3 is TGTGCCAGCAGCGGACTCGAGGGGAACATTCAGTACTTC. Amino acid sequence: CASSGLEGNIQYF.

This chain joins TRBV5-1 and TRBJ1-1; tentatively, D is TRBD1 (5 bases). The CDR3 length is 14 residues. The V end lost 7 bases, the J end lost 4 bases, and 17 bases lay between the germline ends. Germline assignment: CDR1 SGHRS and CDR2 YFSETQ. CDR3 bases: TGCGCCAGCGTGGGGGACGTTTATGGCACTGAAGCTTTCTTT. Translated: CASVGDVYGTEAFF.

The rearrangement joins TRBV6-5 to TRBJ1-1, with no clear D. CDR3 length: 14 residues. The germline CDR1 and CDR2 sequences are MNHEY and SVGAGI. Trimming took off 4 bases at V and 1 base at J, with 10 bases between the two ends. In DNA form, the CDR3 reads TGTGCCAGCAGTTTGACTAGAGAGAACACTGAAGCTTTCTTT. It translates to CASSLTRENTEAFF.

V and J are TRBV10-3 and TRBJ1-5, with a tentative D call TRBD1 (5 bases). This CDR3 is 14 amino acids long. Germline V gene data show CDR1 as ENHRY and CDR2 as SYGVKD. The V and J ends lost 1 base and 7 bases respectively, with 11 bases between them. The CDR3 loop reads CAISEFQGGQPQHF. DNA of the CDR3: TGTGCCATCAGTGAGTTTCAGGGAGGGCAGCCCCAGCATTTT.

This clone occurred a few times. The rearrangement uses TRBV30 and TRBJ1-6; D is unclear. Per germline, CDR1 GTSNPN and CDR2 SVGIG (reference sequence). CDR3 length equals 12 residues. The V end lost 2 bases, the J end lost 9 bases, and 8 bases lay between the germline ends. The CDR3 DNA reads TGTGCCTGGAGTTTAAAGAGTTCACCCCTCCACTTT. As protein: CAWSLKSSPLHF.

The V call is TRBV25-1, the J call TRBJ2-5; no clear D. This CDR3 is 11 amino acids long. The germline V gene encodes CDR1 MGHDK and CDR2 SYGVNS. V lost 2 bases and J 5 bases, leaving 3 bases between the germline ends. The CDR3 protein is CASSEGETQYF. In DNA form, the CDR3 reads TGTGCCAGCAGTGAAGGGGAGACCCAGTACTTC.

This clone was seen more than once but under ten times. The CDR3 is CASSARLAGAYNEQFF. CDR3 nucleotide sequence: TGTGCCAGCAGCGCCCGACTAGCGGGGGCTTACAATGAGCAGTTCTTC. The rearrangement links TRBV7-2 to TRBJ2-1, with TRBD2 matching over 12 bases. CDR1 and CDR2 from the germline V gene are SGHTA and FQGNSA. The CDR3 covers 16 residues. V dropped 5 bases and J dropped 4; count of bases not matched to a gene: 6.

The sample holds one count of this clone. The chain carries TRBV11-2 and TRBJ1-1; the D gene is possibly TRBD1 (6 bases). Per germline, CDR1 SGHAT and CDR2 FQNNGV. The CDR3 runs to 15 residues. V lost 5 bases to trimming and J lost 1 base, with 14 bases between them. CDR3 coding DNA: TGTGCCAGCAGCGCGTTCACAGGGAGGAACACTGAAGCTTTCTTT. Amino acid sequence: CASSAFTGRNTEAFF.

V usage is TRBV24-1 and J usage is TRBJ2-2; D tentatively reads TRBD1 or TRBD2 (5 bases each). V was trimmed by 1 base and J by 1 base, leaving 9 bases between them. Germline V CDR1 and CDR2: KGHDR, SFDVKD. CDR3 length: 16 amino acids. The chain's CDR3 is CATSDFTGLNTGELFF. The CDR3 region has the DNA TGTGCCACCAGTGATTTTACAGGACTGAACACCGGGGAGCTGTTTTTT.

The J gene is TRBJ1-1, the V gene TRBV4-1, with TRBD1 as a possible D gene (5 bases). CDR3 length: 15 amino acids. The germline CDR1 and CDR2 sequences are MGHRA and YSYEKL. V was shortened by 6 bases and J by 6 bases, with 20 bases between the two germline ends. CDR3 DNA: TGCGCCAGCAGTCTTATGTCCGGGGGTGAGGCTGAAGCTTTCTTT. It specifies CASSLMSGGEAEAFF.